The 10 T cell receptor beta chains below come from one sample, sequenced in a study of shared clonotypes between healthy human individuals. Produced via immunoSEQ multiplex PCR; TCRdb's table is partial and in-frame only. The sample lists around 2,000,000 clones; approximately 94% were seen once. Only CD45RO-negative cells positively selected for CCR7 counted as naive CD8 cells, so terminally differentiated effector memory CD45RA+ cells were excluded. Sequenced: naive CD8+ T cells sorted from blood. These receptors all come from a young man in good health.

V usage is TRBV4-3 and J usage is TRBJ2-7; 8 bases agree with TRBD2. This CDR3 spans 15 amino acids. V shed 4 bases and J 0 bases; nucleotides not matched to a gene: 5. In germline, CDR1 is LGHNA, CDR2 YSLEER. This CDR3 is CASSLDSGTSYEQYF. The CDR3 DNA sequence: TGCGCCAGCAGCCTAGATAGCGGGACCTCCTACGAGCAGTACTTC.

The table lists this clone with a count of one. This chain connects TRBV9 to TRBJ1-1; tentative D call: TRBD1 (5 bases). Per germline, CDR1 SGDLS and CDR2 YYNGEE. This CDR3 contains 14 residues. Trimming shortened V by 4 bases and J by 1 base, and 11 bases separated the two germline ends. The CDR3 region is CASSPGRGNTEAFF. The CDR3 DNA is TGTGCCAGCAGCCCGGGACGGGGGAACACTGAAGCTTTCTTT.

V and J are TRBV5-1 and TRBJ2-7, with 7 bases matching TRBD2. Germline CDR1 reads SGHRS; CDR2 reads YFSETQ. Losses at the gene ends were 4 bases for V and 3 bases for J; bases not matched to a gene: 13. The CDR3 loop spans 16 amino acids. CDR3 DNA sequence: TGCGCCAGCAGCGAGTACCAAAGCGGGGAGGGCTACGAGCAGTACTTC. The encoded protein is CASSEYQSGEGYEQYF.

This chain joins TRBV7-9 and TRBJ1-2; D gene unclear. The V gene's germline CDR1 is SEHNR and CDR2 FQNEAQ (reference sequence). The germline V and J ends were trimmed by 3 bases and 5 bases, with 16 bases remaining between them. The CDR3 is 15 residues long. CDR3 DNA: TGTGCCAGCAGCTTCCCAAAGGGTGGGGATTATGGCTACACCTTC. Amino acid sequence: CASSFPKGGDYGYTF.

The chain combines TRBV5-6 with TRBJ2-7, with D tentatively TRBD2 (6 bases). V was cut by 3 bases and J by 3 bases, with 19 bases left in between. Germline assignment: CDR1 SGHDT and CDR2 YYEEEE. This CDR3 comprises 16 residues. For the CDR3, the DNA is TGTGCCAGCAGCTCCAAACCCGGGACTTACAACTACGAGCAGTACTTC. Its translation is CASSSKPGTYNYEQYF.

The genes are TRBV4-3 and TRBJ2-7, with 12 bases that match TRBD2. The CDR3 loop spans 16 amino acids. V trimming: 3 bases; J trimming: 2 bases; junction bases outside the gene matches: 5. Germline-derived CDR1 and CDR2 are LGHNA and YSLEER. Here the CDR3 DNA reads TGCGCCAGCAGCCATGCGACTAGCGGGGGTACCTACGAGCAGTACTTC. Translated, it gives CASSHATSGGTYEQYF.

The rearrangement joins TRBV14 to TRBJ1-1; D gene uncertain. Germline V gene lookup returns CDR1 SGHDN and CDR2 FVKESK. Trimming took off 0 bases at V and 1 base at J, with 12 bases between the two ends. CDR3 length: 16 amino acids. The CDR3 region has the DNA TGTGCCAGCAGCCAAGATCATCGGGGAAGGAACACTGAAGCTTTCTTT. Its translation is CASSQDHRGRNTEAFF.

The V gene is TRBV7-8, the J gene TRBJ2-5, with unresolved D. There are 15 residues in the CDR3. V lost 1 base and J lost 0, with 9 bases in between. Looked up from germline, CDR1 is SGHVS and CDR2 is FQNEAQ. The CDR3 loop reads CASSLGARYQETQYF. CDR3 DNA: TGTGCCAGCAGCTTAGGGGCCCGCTACCAAGAGACCCAGTACTTC.

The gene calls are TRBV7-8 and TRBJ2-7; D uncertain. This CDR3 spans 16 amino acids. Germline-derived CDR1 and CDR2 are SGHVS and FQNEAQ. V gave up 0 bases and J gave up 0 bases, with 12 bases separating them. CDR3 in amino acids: CASSLAEPLSSYEQYF. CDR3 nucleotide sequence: TGTGCCAGCAGCTTAGCGGAGCCGCTAAGCTCCTACGAGCAGTACTTC.

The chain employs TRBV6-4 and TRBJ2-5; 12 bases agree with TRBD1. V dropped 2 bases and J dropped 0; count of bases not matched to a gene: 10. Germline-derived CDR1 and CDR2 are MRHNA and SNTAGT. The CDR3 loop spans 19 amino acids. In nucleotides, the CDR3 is TGTGCCAGCAGTGACCTCATCGGGACAGGGGGCCTCTACCAAGAGACCCAGTACTTC. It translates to CASSDLIGTGGLYQETQYF.